These 9 T cell receptor beta chains share one sample of origin, sequenced in a study of beta chain features in type 1 diabetes. Broader study findings: The study found moderately but significantly shorter TCRB CDR3s in all four CD4+ subsets of Type 1 diabetes patients.

The entirety of the isolated RNA underwent reverse transcription, so expressed TCRB transcripts were sequenced. Profiling relied on immunoSEQ multiplex PCR, and the TCRdb table lists in-frame clones only, not all of them. The data show 150,000 to 200,000 clones, 8.5% to 10% seen once. Their target antigens are unknown. Specimen: central memory CD4+ T cells from blood. All receptors derive from a woman in her twenties or thirties with type 1 diabetes.

In this sample, this clone turned up a few times. V gene TRBV6-1 combines with J gene TRBJ2-6; D not certain. From germline, CDR1 is MNHNS and CDR2 SASEGT. This CDR3 contains 13 residues. The germline V and J ends were trimmed by 10 bases and 0 bases, with 7 bases remaining between them. This chain's CDR3 is CATLFSGANVLTF. The CDR3 DNA reads as TGTGCCACCTTATTCTCTGGGGCCAACGTCCTGACTTTC.

The V gene is TRBV9, the J gene TRBJ1-1; maybe TRBD1 (5 bases). The germline V and J ends were trimmed by 3 bases and 3 bases, with 15 bases remaining between them. The CDR3 covers 15 residues. Germline V CDR1 and CDR2: SGDLS, YYNGEE. The CDR3 spells CASSATSGGYTEAFF. The CDR3, as DNA: TGTGCCAGCAGCGCGACCTCGGGGGGTTACACTGAAGCTTTCTTT.

This clone was picked up a small number of times. The genes are TRBV4-1 and TRBJ2-5; 12 bases are a match to TRBD2. The V gene's germline CDR1 is MGHRA and CDR2 YSYEKL. The CDR3 loop spans 15 amino acids. Trimming cost V 4 bases and J 5 bases; bases outside gene matches: 5. In DNA form, the CDR3 reads TGCGCCAGCAGCCTGACTAGCGGGAGTTGGGAGACCCAGTACTTC. It encodes CASSLTSGSWETQYF.

This clone was seen more than once but under ten times. The rearrangement uses TRBV30 and TRBJ2-3; TRBD2 matches 8 bases. Germline lookup yields CDR1 GTSNPN and CDR2 SVGIG (reference sequence). CDR3 length: 15 residues. V lost 3 bases, J lost 0 bases, and 5 bases stayed unmatched. The CDR3 nucleotides read TGTGCCTGGAGCCCGGGACTAGGTAGCACAGATACGCAGTATTTT. This codes for CAWSPGLGSTDTQYF.

The chain is built from TRBV7-9 and TRBJ2-2; 16 bases fit TRBD2. Germline CDR1 SEHNR, CDR2 FQNEAQ (reference sequence). This CDR3 is 19 amino acids long. J was trimmed by 2 bases and V by 7 bases; bases with no gene match: 10. This chain's CDR3 is CASTSPGLAGGVNTGELFF. The DNA of the CDR3 is TGTGCCAGCACCTCCCCGGGACTAGCGGGAGGGGTTAACACCGGGGAGCTGTTTTTT.

The chain recombines TRBV5-1 with TRBJ2-7; D remains unclear. From germline, CDR1 is SGHRS and CDR2 YFSETQ. Trimming removed 0 bases at V and 5 bases at J, with 15 bases between. CDR3 size: 15 residues. The CDR3 nucleotides read TGCGCCAGCAGCTTGGAGCCGGGTCGCCCCGACGAGCAGTACTTC. As protein: CASSLEPGRPDEQYF.

The rearrangement uses TRBV29-1 and TRBJ2-2; 13 nucleotides line up with TRBD2. CDR1 and CDR2 (germline): SQVTM, ANQGSEA. V dropped 4 bases and J dropped 0; count of bases not matched to a gene: 5. The CDR3 is 17 amino acids. This CDR3 reads CSVGLLAGGPNTGELFF. As DNA, the CDR3 is TGCAGCGTTGGTTTACTAGCGGGAGGGCCGAACACCGGGGAGCTGTTTTTT.

The chain combines TRBV7-9 with TRBJ1-1; D not certain. This CDR3 region has 14 residues. Germline CDR1 and CDR2: SEHNR and FQNEAQ (reference sequence). The ends were cut back, 3 bases at V and 1 base at J, with 9 bases in the middle. CDR3 in amino acids: CASSLDLGNTEAFF. Written as DNA, the CDR3 is TGTGCCAGCAGCTTGGATCTAGGGAACACTGAAGCTTTCTTT.

This clone turned up a few times. The chain uses TRBV5-1 and TRBJ2-1; 10 positions agree with TRBD2. Germline loops: CDR1 SGHRS, CDR2 YFSETQ. CDR3 length: 16 amino acids. The junction had 9 bases not matched to a gene; V was cut back by 4 bases and J by 5 bases. The CDR3 DNA reads as TGCGCCAGCAGCCCAACCCTAGCGGGAGTGAACAATGAGCAGTTCTTC. Translated, it gives CASSPTLAGVNNEQFF. The variable domain in full, with the rest retrieved from reference TRBV5-1 and TRBJ2-1, is KAGVTQTPRYLIKTRGQQVTLSCSPISGHRSVSWYQQTPGQGLQFLFEYFSETQRNKGNFPGRFSGRQFSNSRSEMNVSTLELGDSALYLCASSPTLAGVNNEQFFGPGTRLTVL.